This T cell receptor (beta chain) was sequenced for a study of beta chain features in type 1 diabetes. The sequenced template was cDNA made from the entire isolated RNA. Only in-frame clones appear in the TCRdb table, and some are missing; sequencing was by immunoSEQ multiplex PCR. The data contain 600,000 to 750,000 clones, approximately 13% of them singletons. Study-wide points: Researchers report that Type 1 diabetes patients had moderately but significantly shorter TCRB CDR3s across all four CD4+ subsets.

This clone has a handful of counts. Its specificity is unknown. Germline V gives CDR1 MNHEY, CDR2 SMNVEV (reference sequence). V was trimmed by 5 bases and J by 7 bases, leaving 15 bases between them. The CDR3 is made up of 13 amino acids. The chain joins TRBV27 to TRBJ2-7; D unresolved. The specimen was naive CD4+ T cells from blood. This sequence was found in a young man with type 1 diabetes. In DNA form, the CDR3 reads TGTGCCAGCAGTCGGATGTCCATGCCTGAGCAGTACTTC. Translated, it gives CASSRMSMPEQYF.